The next 20 T cell receptor beta chains were all read from a single sample in a study of vaccination effects on CD4 cells after COVID-19. Antigen-specific CD4+ T cells were expanded (with viral peptide pools) by the ViraFEST assay ahead of sequencing. When around ten days of culture had elapsed, CD4+ T cells were isolated. Two-dose vaccination with either BNT162b2 or mRNA-1273 was given to the participants. These TCRs are of unknown antigen specificity. Profiled with immunoSEQ multiplex PCR; TCRdb holds only in-frame clones, not every one. Seen here are about 28,000 clones, around four fifths observed once, and the top ten hold approximately 10%. The source was CD4+ T cells from PBMCs cultured with HCoV-NL63 spike peptides, collected after COVID-19 vaccination. These receptors came from a human donor who received a COVID-19 vaccine.

V usage is TRBV4-2 and J usage is TRBJ2-5; TRBD1 aligns across 7 bases. The V gene end was trimmed by 1 base and the J gene end by 3 bases; junction bases not matched to a gene: 8. Germline-derived CDR1 and CDR2 are LGHNA and YNFKEQ. The CDR3 is made up of 16 amino acids. This CDR3 is CASSQGRGQAKETQYF. In DNA, the CDR3 is TGTGCCAGCAGCCAAGGTCGTGGACAGGCTAAAGAGACCCAGTACTTC.

The V gene is TRBV2, the J gene TRBJ2-7; 8 bases align to TRBD1. Trimming at V came to 7 bases and at J to 5 bases, leaving 13 bases not matched to a gene. The CDR3 runs 15 residues. Germline-derived CDR1 and CDR2 are SNHLY and FYNNEI. CDR3 amino acids: CASKIRTGNENEQYF. The CDR3 region has the DNA TGTGCCAGCAAAATTAGGACAGGGAACGAAAACGAGCAGTACTTC.

This chain joins TRBV10-1 and TRBJ2-1; a weak D match, TRBD2 (6 bases). Germline V gene sequence: CDR1 WNHNN, CDR2 SYGVQD (reference sequence). V gave up 5 bases and J gave up 7 bases, with 24 bases separating them. The CDR3 is made up of 17 amino acids. The DNA of the CDR3 is TGCGCCAGCAGTTTAACGGAGGGCTTTTTAACGGGGAATGAGCAGTTCTTC. Translated, it gives CASSLTEGFLTGNEQFF.

The chain carries TRBV30 and TRBJ1-6, with 8 bases fitting TRBD1. With 3 bases clipped from V and 3 bases from J, the junction kept 13 bases outside the gene matches. Looked up from germline, CDR1 is GTSNPN and CDR2 is SVGIG (reference sequence). The CDR3 spans 18 residues. CDR3 loop: CAWSNKRTGKVYNSPLHF. CDR3 DNA sequence: TGTGCCTGGAGCAATAAACGGACAGGGAAGGTCTATAATTCACCCCTCCACTTT.

The chain carries TRBV5-1 and TRBJ2-1, with 8 bases that match TRBD1. CDR1 is SGHRS and CDR2 is YFSETQ in the germline V gene. The trim removed 2 bases at V and 5 bases at J, leaving 6 bases unmatched. The CDR3 length is 15 residues. The CDR3 sequence is CASSFSGTGNNEQFF. In nucleotides, the CDR3 is TGCGCCAGCAGCTTCTCCGGGACAGGTAACAATGAGCAGTTCTTC.

The V call is TRBV11-2, the J call TRBJ1-1; weak D call: TRBD1 (5 bases). V was cut by 0 bases and J by 7 bases, with 12 bases left in between. The CDR3 consists of 14 residues. Per germline, CDR1 SGHAT and CDR2 FQNNGV. The CDR3 here is CASSLDRRGSEAFF. In DNA form, the CDR3 reads TGTGCCAGCAGCTTAGATCGACGGGGGAGTGAAGCTTTCTTT. The entire variable domain, with the rest obtained from reference TRBV11-2 and TRBJ1-1, is as follows: EAGVAQSPRYKIIEKRQSVAFWCNPISGHATLYWYQQILGQGPKLLIQFQNNGVVDDSQLPKDRFSAERLKGVDSTLKIQPAKLEDSAVYLCASSLDRRGSEAFFGQGTRLTVV.

The rearrangement uses TRBV7-9 and TRBJ1-2, with D possibly TRBD1 on 5 matching bases. The ends were cut back, 3 bases at V and 4 bases at J, with 12 bases in the middle. This CDR3 region has 14 residues. In germline, CDR1 is SEHNR, CDR2 FQNEAQ (reference sequence). CDR3 sequence reads: CASSFGGGGYGYTF. The CDR3 coding sequence is TGTGCCAGCAGCTTTGGGGGAGGAGGCTATGGCTACACCTTC.

The chain combines TRBV4-1 with TRBJ2-3, with 9 bases matching TRBD2. Germline assignment: CDR1 MGHRA and CDR2 YSYEKL. The CDR3 has 16 amino acids. The ends lost 3 bases at V and 2 bases at J; junction bases unmatched: 6. In DNA form, the CDR3 reads TGCGCCAGCAGCCAGAAGCGGGAGGACCACACAGATACGCAGTATTTT. It specifies CASSQKREDHTDTQYF.

The rearrangement uses TRBV10-3 and TRBJ2-1; TRBD1 might be the D (5 bases). Germline loops: CDR1 ENHRY, CDR2 SYGVKD. The CDR3 is 12 residues long. The V end was cut by 6 bases, the J end by 8 bases, with 11 bases between. The CDR3 bases are TGTGCCATCAGGAACGAAGGGGATGAGCAGTTCTTC. Translating gives CAIRNEGDEQFF.

This clone was picked up a small number of times. The rearrangement links TRBV19 to TRBJ2-2; the D call may be TRBD1 or TRBD2 (5 bases each). Trimming took off 3 bases at V and 1 base at J, with 6 bases between the two ends. This CDR3 region has 14 residues. Germline CDR1 is LNHDA and CDR2 is SQIVND (reference sequence). This CDR3 is CASSIGGNTGELFF. In DNA, the CDR3 is TGTGCCAGTAGTATTGGGGGGAACACCGGGGAGCTGTTTTTT.

The rearrangement uses TRBV9 and TRBJ2-2; D unresolved. V was pared by 4 bases and J by 0 bases, with 10 bases between. The CDR3 covers 15 residues. CDR1 is SGDLS and CDR2 is YYNGEE in the germline V gene. DNA of the CDR3: TGTGCCAGCAGCCTTAGGAGCGCGAACACCGGGGAGCTGTTTTTT. It is translated as CASSLRSANTGELFF.

The V gene is TRBV9, the J gene TRBJ2-7; D possibly uses TRBD1 or TRBD2 (5 bases each). The germline V and J ends were trimmed by 0 bases and 0 bases, with 10 bases remaining between them. The CDR3 is made up of 15 amino acids. CDR1 SGDLS and CDR2 YYNGEE come from the germline V gene. The CDR3 loop is CASSVGGTVSYEQYF. The CDR3 nucleotides read TGTGCCAGCAGCGTAGGAGGGACGGTCTCCTACGAGCAGTACTTC.

The chain combines TRBV30 with TRBJ2-7, with D maybe TRBD1 (5 bases). Germline V lookup: CDR1 GTSNPN, CDR2 SVGIG (reference sequence). Deletions cut 3 bases from V and 6 bases from J, with 9 bases between. This CDR3 has 11 residues. In DNA form, the CDR3 reads TGTGCCTGGAGCCGCAGGGCCGAGCAGTACTTC. Residues: CAWSRRAEQYF.

The V gene is TRBV4-2, the J gene TRBJ2-3; 7 bases are a match to TRBD2. The trim removed 1 base at V and 3 bases at J, leaving 4 bases unmatched. CDR3 length: 15 amino acids. CDR1 is LGHNA, CDR2 YNFKEQ, per germline. DNA for the CDR3: TGTGCCAGCAGCCAAGTCGAGGGAGGGACAGATACGCAGTATTTT. This gives the protein CASSQVEGGTDTQYF.

The CDR3 bases are TGTGCCAGCAGTTTTGACAGGTTGAATGAGCAGTTCTTC. It translates to CASSFDRLNEQFF. The gene calls are TRBV11-3 and TRBJ2-1, with D possibly matching TRBD1 (6 bases). CDR1 is SGHNT, CDR2 YENEEA, per germline. Trimming stripped 6 bases from V and 7 bases from J, with 13 bases between. This CDR3 region has 13 residues.

The chain links TRBV7-2 to TRBJ2-1, with TRBD1 matching over 7 bases. Germline CDR1 reads SGHTA; CDR2 reads FQGNSA. The CDR3 spans 16 residues. V lost 1 base to trimming and J lost 0 bases; unmatched junction nucleotides: 3. The CDR3 DNA follows: TGTGCCAGCAGCTTAGGAGGGGGCATCTCCTACAATGAGCAGTTCTTC. Protein: CASSLGGGISYNEQFF.

CDR3 in DNA: TGCGCCAGTTCGCTAGCGGGAGGTGGGAATGAGCAGTTCTTC. Amino acids: CASSLAGGGNEQFF. V and J are TRBV5-1 and TRBJ2-1, with TRBD2 matching over 11 bases. CDR3 length: 14 amino acids. The V segment lost 8 bases and the J segment 7 bases; nucleotides outside the gene matches: 8. The V gene's germline CDR1 is SGHRS and CDR2 YFSETQ.

In the case of this clone: This same CDR3 is encoded by further DNA sequences in the sample. The J gene is TRBJ1-2, the V gene TRBV6-1; D unresolved. Germline CDR1 MNHNS, CDR2 SASEGT. The CDR3 totals 13 residues. V was clipped by 0 bases and J by 4 bases, with 6 bases between them. CDR3: CASSEAGSYGYTF. DNA for the CDR3: TGTGCCAGCAGTGAAGCGGGGAGCTATGGCTACACCTTC.

The gene calls are TRBV2 and TRBJ1-5; a possible D gene is TRBD1 (5 bases). Trimming removed 4 bases at V and 13 bases at J, with 14 bases between. In germline, CDR1 is SNHLY, CDR2 FYNNEI. This CDR3 comprises 12 residues. CDR3 residues: CASSGSGGFQHF. The CDR3, as DNA: TGTGCCAGCAGTGGCAGTGGGGGGTTTCAGCATTTT. Together with reference TRBV2 and TRBJ1-5, the CDR3 gives the full variable domain: EPEVTQTPSHQVTQMGQEVILRCVPISNHLYFYWYRQILGQKVEFLVSFYNNEISEKSEIFDDQFSVERPDGSNFTLKIRSTKLEDSAMYFCASSGSGGFQHFGDGTRLSIL.

The rearrangement joins TRBV5-1 to TRBJ2-7; the D call may be TRBD1 or TRBD2 (5 bases each). V was clipped by 4 bases and J by 9 bases, with 35 bases between them. CDR3 length: 19 amino acids. Germline V lookup: CDR1 SGHRS, CDR2 YFSETQ. CDR3 sequence (DNA): TGCGCCAGCAGCATAGACCCGGCCGCTCCAACCTTCCGGGGCGGAGGGCAGTACTTC. Its protein is CASSIDPAAPTFRGGGQYF.